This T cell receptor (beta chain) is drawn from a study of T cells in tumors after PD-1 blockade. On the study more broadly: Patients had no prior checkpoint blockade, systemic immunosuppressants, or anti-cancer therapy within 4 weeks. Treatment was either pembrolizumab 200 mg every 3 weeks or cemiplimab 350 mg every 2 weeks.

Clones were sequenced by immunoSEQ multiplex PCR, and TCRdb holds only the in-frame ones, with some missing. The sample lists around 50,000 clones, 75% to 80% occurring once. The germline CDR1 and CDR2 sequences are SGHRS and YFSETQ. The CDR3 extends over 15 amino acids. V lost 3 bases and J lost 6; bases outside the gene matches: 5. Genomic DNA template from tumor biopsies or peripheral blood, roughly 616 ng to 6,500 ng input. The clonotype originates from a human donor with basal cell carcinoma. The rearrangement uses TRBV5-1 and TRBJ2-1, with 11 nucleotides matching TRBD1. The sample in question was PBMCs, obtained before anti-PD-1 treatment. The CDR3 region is CASSSPDRGLNEQFF. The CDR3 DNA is TGCGCCAGCAGCTCCCCGGACAGGGGGCTCAATGAGCAGTTCTTC. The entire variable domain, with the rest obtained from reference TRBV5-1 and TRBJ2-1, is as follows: KAGVTQTPRYLIKTRGQQVTLSCSPISGHRSVSWYQQTPGQGLQFLFEYFSETQRNKGNFPGRFSGRQFSNSRSEMNVSTLELGDSALYLCASSSPDRGLNEQFFGPGTRLTVL.